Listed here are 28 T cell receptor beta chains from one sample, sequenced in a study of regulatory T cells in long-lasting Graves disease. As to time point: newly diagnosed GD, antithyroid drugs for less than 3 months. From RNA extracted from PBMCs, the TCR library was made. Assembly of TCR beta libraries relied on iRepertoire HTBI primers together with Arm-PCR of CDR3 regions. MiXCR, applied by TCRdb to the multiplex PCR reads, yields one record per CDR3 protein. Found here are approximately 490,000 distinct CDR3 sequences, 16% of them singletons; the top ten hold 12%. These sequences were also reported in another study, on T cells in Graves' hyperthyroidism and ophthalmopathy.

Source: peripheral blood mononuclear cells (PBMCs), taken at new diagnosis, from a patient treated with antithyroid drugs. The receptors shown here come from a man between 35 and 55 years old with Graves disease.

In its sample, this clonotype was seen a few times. DNA for the CDR3: TGTGCCAGCAGTTACTCACGGGACAGGGGCTATGGCTACACCTTC. It is translated as CASSYSRDRGYGYTF. The rearrangement links TRBV6-9 to TRBJ1-2, with 10 bases fitting TRBD1. The V and J ends lost 3 bases and 4 bases, in that order; junction bases with no gene match: 5. Germline-derived CDR1 and CDR2 are MNHGY and SVAAGI. The CDR3 is 15 amino acids.

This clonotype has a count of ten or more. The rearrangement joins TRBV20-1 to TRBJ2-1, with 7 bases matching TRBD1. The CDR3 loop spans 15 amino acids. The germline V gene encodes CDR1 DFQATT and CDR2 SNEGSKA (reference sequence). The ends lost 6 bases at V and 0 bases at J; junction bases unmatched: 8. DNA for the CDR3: TGCAGTGCCCCGACAGGGCGCGGCTCCTACAATGAGCAGTTCTTC. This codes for CSAPTGRGSYNEQFF.

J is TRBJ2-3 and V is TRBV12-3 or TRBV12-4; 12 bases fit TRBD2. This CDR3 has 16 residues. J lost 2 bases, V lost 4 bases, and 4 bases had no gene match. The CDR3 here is CASSSGLAGPTDTQYF. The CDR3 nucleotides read TGTGCCAGCAGTTCTGGACTAGCGGGACCCACAGATACGCAGTATTTT.

CDR3 coding DNA: TGCAGCGTCGCCAGTTCAGATACGCAGTATTTT. Encoded protein: CSVASSDTQYF. The chain employs TRBV29-1 and TRBJ2-3; no clear D. Between the trimmed V and J ends, which lost 6 bases and 4 bases, there was a span of 8 bases. CDR3 size: 11 residues. Looked up from germline, CDR1 is SQVTM and CDR2 is ANQGSEA.

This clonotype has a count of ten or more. The CDR3 DNA sequence: TGCAGTGCCCAAAGACTAGCGGGAGACACAGATACGCAGTATTTT. Translation gives CSAQRLAGDTDTQYF. The V and J genes are TRBV20-1 and TRBJ2-3; 12 positions match TRBD2. This CDR3 has 15 residues. Trimming took 6 bases from V and 2 from J; bases not matched to a gene: 6. CDR1 and CDR2 (germline): DFQATT, SNEGSKA (reference sequence).

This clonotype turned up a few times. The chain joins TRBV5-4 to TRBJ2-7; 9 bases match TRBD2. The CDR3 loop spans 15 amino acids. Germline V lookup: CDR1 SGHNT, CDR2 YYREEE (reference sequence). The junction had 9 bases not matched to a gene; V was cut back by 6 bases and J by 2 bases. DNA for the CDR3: TGTGCCAGCACCCCCGGGACTAGCCCGACCTACGAGCAGTACTTC. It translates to CASTPGTSPTYEQYF.

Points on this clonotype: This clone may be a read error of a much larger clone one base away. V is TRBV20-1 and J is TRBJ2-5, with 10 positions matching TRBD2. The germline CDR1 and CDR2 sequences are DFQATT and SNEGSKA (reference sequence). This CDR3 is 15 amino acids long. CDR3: CNAQGLAGVPETQYF. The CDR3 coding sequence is TGCAATGCTCAGGGGCTAGCGGGAGTCCCAGAGACCCAGTACTTC.

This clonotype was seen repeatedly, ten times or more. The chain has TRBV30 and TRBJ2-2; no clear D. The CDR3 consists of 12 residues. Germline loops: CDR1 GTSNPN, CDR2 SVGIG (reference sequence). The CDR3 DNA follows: TGTGCTGCGGTGGAGAACACCGGGGAGCTGTTTTTT. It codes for CAAVENTGELFF.

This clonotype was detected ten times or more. CDR3 in DNA: TGCAGTGCTAACCATCCAGGGGCTAGCGGGAGAGATAGCGAGCAGTACTTC. This gives the protein CSANHPGASGRDSEQYF. The genes are TRBV20-1 and TRBJ2-7; 10 bases are a match to TRBD2. Germline V gene data show CDR1 as DFQATT and CDR2 as SNEGSKA (reference sequence). The CDR3 length is 17 residues. J lost 6 bases, V lost 4 bases, and 18 bases had no gene match.

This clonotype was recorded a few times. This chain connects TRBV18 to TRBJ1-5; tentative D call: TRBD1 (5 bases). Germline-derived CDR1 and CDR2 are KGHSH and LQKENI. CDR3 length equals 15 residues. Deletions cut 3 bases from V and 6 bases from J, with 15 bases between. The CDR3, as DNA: TGTGCCAGCTCACCCGAAGGGGTGACGAGTCAGCCCCAGCATTTT. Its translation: CASSPEGVTSQPQHF.

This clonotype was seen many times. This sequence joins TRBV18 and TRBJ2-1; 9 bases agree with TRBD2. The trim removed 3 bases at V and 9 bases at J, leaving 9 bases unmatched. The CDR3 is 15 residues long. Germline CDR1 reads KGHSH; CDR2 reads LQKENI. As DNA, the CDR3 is TGTGCCAGCTCACCCCTTTTGGAGCGGGAGGCTGAGCAGTTCTTC. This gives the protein CASSPLLEREAEQFF.

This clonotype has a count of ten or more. The CDR3 nucleotides read TGTGCCACCCGTGGGGACGGTGAATATCAGCCCCAGCATTTT. Protein sequence: CATRGDGEYQPQHF. The J gene is TRBJ1-5, the V gene TRBV24-1, with TRBD1 as a possible D gene (5 bases). V lost 9 bases and J 5 bases, leaving 16 bases between the germline ends. This CDR3 contains 14 residues. Germline V CDR1 and CDR2: KGHDR, SFDVKD.

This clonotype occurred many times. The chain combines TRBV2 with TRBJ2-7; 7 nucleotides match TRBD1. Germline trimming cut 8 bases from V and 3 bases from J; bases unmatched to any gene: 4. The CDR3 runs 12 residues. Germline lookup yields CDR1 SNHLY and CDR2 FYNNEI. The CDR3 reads CASGGQLYEQYF. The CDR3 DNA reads TGTGCCAGCGGGGGACAGCTCTACGAGCAGTACTTC.

CDR3 DNA: TGTGCCAGCAGCGCCCTCGCGGCGGGAGGTAAGGGTGAGCAGTTCTTC. Residues: CASSALAAGGKGEQFF. This chain joins TRBV9 and TRBJ2-1, with TRBD2 identical over 8 bases. The CDR3 totals 16 residues. Germline V gene lookup returns CDR1 SGDLS and CDR2 YYNGEE. Losses at the gene ends were 3 bases for V and 9 bases for J; bases not matched to a gene: 14.

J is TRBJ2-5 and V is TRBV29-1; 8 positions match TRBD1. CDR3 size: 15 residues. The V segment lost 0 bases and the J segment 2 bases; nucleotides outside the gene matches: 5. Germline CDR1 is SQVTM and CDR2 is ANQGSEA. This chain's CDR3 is CSVEDSDRGQETQYF. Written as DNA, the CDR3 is TGCAGCGTTGAAGATTCCGACAGGGGTCAAGAGACCCAGTACTTC.

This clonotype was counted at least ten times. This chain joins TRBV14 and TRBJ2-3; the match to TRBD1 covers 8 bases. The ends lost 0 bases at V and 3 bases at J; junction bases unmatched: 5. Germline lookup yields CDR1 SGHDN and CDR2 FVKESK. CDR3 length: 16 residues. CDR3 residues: CASSQDVTGDTDTQYF. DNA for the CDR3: TGTGCCAGCAGCCAAGATGTGACAGGGGATACAGATACGCAGTATTTT.

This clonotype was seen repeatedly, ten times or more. This CDR3 is CASSQATTDTQYF. The DNA for the CDR3 is TGTGCCAGCAGCCAAGCTACGACAGATACGCAGTATTTT. This chain connects TRBV3-1 to TRBJ2-3; D unclear. Germline CDR1 and CDR2: LGHDT and YNNKEL (reference sequence). V shed 1 base and J shed 3 bases, with 5 bases lying between them. The CDR3 is 13 amino acids.

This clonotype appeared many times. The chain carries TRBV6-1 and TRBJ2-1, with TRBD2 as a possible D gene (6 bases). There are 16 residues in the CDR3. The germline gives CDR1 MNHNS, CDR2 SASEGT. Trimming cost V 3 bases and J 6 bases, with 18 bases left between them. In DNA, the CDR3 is TGTGCCAGCAGTGACCCAGCGGGCCTCGGGGGCAATGAGCAGTTCTTC. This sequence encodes CASSDPAGLGGNEQFF.

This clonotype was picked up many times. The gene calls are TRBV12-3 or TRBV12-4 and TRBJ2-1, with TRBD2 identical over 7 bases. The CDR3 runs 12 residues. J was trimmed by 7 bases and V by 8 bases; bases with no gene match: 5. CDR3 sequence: CASRTSPNEQFF. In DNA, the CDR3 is TGTGCCAGCCGGACTAGTCCTAATGAGCAGTTCTTC.

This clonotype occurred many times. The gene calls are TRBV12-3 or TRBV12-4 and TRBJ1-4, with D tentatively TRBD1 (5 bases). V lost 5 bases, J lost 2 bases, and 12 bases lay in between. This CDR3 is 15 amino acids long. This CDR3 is CASSPGRGTNEKLFF. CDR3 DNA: TGTGCCAGCAGTCCCGGTCGGGGGACTAATGAAAAACTGTTTTTT.

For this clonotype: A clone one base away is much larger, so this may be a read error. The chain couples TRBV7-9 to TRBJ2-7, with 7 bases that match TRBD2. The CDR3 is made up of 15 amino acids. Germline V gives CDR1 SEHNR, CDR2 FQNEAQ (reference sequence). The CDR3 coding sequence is TGTGCCAGCATCCTCGCGGGGGACGGGACCTACGAGCTGTACTTC. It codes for CASILAGDGTYELYF.

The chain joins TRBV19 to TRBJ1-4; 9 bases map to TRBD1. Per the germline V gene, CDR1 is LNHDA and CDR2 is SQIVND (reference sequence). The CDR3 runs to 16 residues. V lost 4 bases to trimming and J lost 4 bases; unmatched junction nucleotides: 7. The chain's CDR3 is CASSSLQGAHNEKLFF. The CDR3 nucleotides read TGTGCCAGTAGTAGTCTACAGGGGGCGCATAATGAAAAACTGTTTTTT.

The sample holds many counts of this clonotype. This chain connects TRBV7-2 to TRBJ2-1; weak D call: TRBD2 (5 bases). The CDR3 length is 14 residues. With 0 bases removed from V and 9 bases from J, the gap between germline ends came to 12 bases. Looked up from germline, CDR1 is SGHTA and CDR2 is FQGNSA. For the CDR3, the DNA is TGTGCCAGCAGCTTAGCGGGAGTTTGGTTTGAGCAGTTCTTC. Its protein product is CASSLAGVWFEQFF.

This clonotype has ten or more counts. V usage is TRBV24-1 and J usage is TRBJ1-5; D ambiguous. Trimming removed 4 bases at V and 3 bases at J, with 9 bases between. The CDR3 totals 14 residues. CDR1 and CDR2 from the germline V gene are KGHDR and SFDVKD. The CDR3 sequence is CATSEWRVNQPQHF. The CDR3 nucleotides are TGTGCCACCAGTGAGTGGAGGGTCAATCAGCCCCAGCATTTT.

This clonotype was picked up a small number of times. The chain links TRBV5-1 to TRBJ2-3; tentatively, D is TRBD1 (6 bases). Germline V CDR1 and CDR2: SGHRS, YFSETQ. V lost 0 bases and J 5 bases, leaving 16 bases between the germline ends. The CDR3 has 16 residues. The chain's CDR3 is CASSLGGQSFVDTQYF. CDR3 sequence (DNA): TGCGCCAGCAGCTTGGGTGGACAGTCCTTTGTAGATACGCAGTATTTT.

CDR3 DNA: TGCAGTGCTAGTGGGACAGCAAGCAATCAGCCCCAGCATTTT. Translated, it gives CSASGTASNQPQHF. The rearrangement joins TRBV20-1 to TRBJ1-5, with 7 nucleotides matching TRBD1. Germline V gene lookup returns CDR1 DFQATT and CDR2 SNEGSKA (reference sequence). With 3 bases clipped from V and 1 base from J, the junction kept 3 bases outside the gene matches. This CDR3 spans 14 amino acids.

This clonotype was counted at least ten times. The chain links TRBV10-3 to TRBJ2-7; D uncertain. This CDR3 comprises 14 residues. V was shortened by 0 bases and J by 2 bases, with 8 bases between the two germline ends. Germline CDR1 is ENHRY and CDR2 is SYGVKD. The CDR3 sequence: CAISESGITYEQYF. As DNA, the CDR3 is TGTGCCATCAGTGAGTCCGGTATTACCTACGAGCAGTACTTC.

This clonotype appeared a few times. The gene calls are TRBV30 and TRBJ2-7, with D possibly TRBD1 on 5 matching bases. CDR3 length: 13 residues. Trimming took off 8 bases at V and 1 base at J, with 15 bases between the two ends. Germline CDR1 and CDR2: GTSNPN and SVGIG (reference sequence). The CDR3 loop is CAGRGDPSYEQYF. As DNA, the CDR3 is TGTGCCGGAAGGGGCGACCCGTCCTACGAGCAGTACTTC.